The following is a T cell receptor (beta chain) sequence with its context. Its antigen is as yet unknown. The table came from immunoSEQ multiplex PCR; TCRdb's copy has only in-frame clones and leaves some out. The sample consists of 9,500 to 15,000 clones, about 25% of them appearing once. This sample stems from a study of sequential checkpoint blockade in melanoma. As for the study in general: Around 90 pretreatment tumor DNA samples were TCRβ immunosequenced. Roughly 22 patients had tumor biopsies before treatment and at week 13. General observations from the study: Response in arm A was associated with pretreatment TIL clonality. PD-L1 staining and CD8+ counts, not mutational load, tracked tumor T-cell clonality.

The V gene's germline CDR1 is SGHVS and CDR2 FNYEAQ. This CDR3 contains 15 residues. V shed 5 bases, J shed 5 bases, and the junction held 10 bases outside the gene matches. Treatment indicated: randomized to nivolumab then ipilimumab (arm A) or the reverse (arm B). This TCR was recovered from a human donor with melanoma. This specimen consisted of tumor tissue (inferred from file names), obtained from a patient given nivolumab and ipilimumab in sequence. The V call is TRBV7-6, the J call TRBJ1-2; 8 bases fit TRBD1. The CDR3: CASSPRQGRKYGYTF. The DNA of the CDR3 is TGTGCCAGCAGCCCGAGACAGGGGAGGAAATATGGCTACACCTTC.